Following are 10 T cell receptor beta chains from one sample sequenced in a study of blood T cell repertoires in COVID-19. Sequencing used immunoSEQ multiplex PCR; TCRdb keeps in-frame clones, though not all of them. The sample has roughly 180,000 clones, 70% to 90% seen once. The source material was peripheral blood. Every receptor here comes from a man in his 70s with active or convalescent COVID-19.

The chain is built from TRBV5-6 and TRBJ1-2, with 7 bases identical to TRBD1. The CDR3 length is 13 residues. Germline V CDR1 and CDR2: SGHDT, YYEEEE. Trimming took 2 bases from V and 8 from J; bases not matched to a gene: 6. In DNA, the CDR3 is TGTGCCAGCAGCTTAACACAGGGGCACGGCTACACCTTC. Its protein product is CASSLTQGHGYTF.

The rearrangement uses TRBV7-9 and TRBJ1-1; TRBD1 is a possible D gene (6 bases). Germline values: CDR1 SEHNR, CDR2 FQNEAQ (reference sequence). Trimming took off 1 base at V and 4 bases at J, with 19 bases between the two ends. The CDR3 covers 17 residues. In nucleotides, the CDR3 is TGTGCCAGCAGCTTAGTGCCTTTCGGGGGGCGTCGCACTGAAGCTTTCTTT. Translation gives CASSLVPFGGRRTEAFF. Full variable domain (rest looked up from reference TRBV7-9 and TRBJ1-1): DTGVSQNPRHKITKRGQNVTFRCDPISEHNRLYWYRQTLGQGPEFLTYFQNEAQLEKSRLLSDRFSAERPKGSFSTLEIQRTEQGDSAMYLCASSLVPFGGRRTEAFFGQGTRLTVV.

The chain is built from TRBV28 and TRBJ2-2; 7 nucleotides match TRBD1. CDR1 is MDHEN, CDR2 SYDVKM, per germline. This CDR3 is 12 amino acids long. The ends lost 6 bases at V and 7 bases at J; junction bases unmatched: 2. The DNA of the CDR3 is TGTGCCAGCAGGACAGGGTTCGGGGAGCTGTTTTTT. Translated: CASRTGFGELFF.

The J gene is TRBJ2-1, the V gene TRBV25-1; TRBD1 agrees at 7 bases. CDR3 size: 11 residues. The V and J ends lost 10 bases and 7 bases, in that order; junction bases with no gene match: 4. Germline values: CDR1 MGHDK, CDR2 SYGVNS. CDR3 bases: TGTGCCACGACAGGGTCGAATGAGCAGTTCTTC. It codes for CATTGSNEQFF.

This clone turned up a few times. The V and J genes are TRBV4-1 and TRBJ2-2; TRBD1 agrees at 10 bases. The V gene's germline CDR1 is MGHRA and CDR2 YSYEKL. Trimming took 4 bases from V and 5 from J; bases not matched to a gene: 4. The CDR3 totals 15 residues. Here the CDR3 DNA reads TGCGCCAGCAGCCCCGGGACAGGGGTGACCGGGGAGCTGTTTTTT. Its protein is CASSPGTGVTGELFF.

The J gene is TRBJ1-6, the V gene TRBV14, with TRBD1 matching over 8 bases. Germline V lookup: CDR1 SGHDN, CDR2 FVKESK. CDR3 length: 16 amino acids. Trimming at V came to 3 bases and at J to 5 bases, leaving 6 bases not matched to a gene. The CDR3 here is CASSQIRTGNNSPLHF. The DNA for the CDR3 is TGTGCCAGCAGCCAGATACGGACAGGGAATAATTCACCCCTCCACTTT.

In this sample, this clone turned up once. The chain employs TRBV28 and TRBJ1-6; a possible D gene is TRBD1 (6 bases). There are 13 residues in the CDR3. V lost 6 bases, J lost 7 bases, and 10 bases lay in between. The V gene's germline CDR1 is MDHEN and CDR2 SYDVKM. The CDR3 coding sequence is TGTGCCAGCAGCGGGACATTAAATTCACCCCTCCACTTT. It translates to CASSGTLNSPLHF.

This chain uses TRBV6-5 with TRBJ2-5, with TRBD1 matching over 8 bases. The CDR3 has 14 residues. In germline, CDR1 is MNHEY, CDR2 SVGAGI. The V and J ends lost 5 bases and 3 bases, in that order; junction bases with no gene match: 5. The CDR3 coding sequence is TGTGCCAGCAGTAGATGGACAGGGAAAGAGACCCAGTACTTC. Its protein product is CASSRWTGKETQYF.

This rearrangement joins TRBV5-7 to TRBJ2-5; 7 nucleotides agree with TRBD1. TRBV5-7 is labeled an ORF, and its function is uncertain. CDR3 length: 15 residues. Trimming at V came to 0 bases and at J to 3 bases, leaving 5 bases not matched to a gene. The CDR3 reads CASSLDVGTEETQYF. CDR3 sequence (DNA): TGTGCCAGCAGCTTGGATGTCGGGACAGAAGAGACCCAGTACTTC.

The chain recombines TRBV11-2 with TRBJ2-1, with 8 nucleotides matching TRBD2. Germline loops: CDR1 SGHAT, CDR2 FQNNGV. CDR3 length: 18 residues. The trim removed 0 bases at V and 5 bases at J, leaving 12 bases unmatched. CDR3 in DNA: TGTGCCAGCAGCTTAGACTCCCTTTTCGGGAGGGCCAACAATGAGCAGTTCTTC. Its protein is CASSLDSLFGRANNEQFF.